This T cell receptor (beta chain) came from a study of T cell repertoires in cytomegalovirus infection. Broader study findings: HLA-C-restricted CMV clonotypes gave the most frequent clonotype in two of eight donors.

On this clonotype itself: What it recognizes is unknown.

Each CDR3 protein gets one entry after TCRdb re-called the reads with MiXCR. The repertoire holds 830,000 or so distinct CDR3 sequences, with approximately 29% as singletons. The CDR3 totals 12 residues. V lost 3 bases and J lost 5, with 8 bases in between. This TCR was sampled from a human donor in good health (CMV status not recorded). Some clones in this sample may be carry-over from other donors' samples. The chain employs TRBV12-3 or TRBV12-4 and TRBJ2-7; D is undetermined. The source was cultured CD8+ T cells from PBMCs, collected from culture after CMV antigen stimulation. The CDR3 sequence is CASSFKAHEQYF. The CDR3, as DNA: TGTGCCAGCAGTTTTAAGGCCCACGAGCAGTACTTC.